A selection of T cell receptor beta chains follows, all from one sample in a study of T cells in Graves' hyperthyroidism and ophthalmopathy. TCRdb used MiXCR to reprocess the multiplex PCR reads, holding one entry per CDR3 protein. The data contain roughly 300,000 distinct CDR3 sequences, less than 30% of them seen just once; the ten biggest clones take up more than 25%. Sequenced: blood. These TCRs come from a man aged 35-49 years with Graves' hyperthyroidism that later progressed to Graves' ophthalmopathy. The CDR3 runs from the conserved cysteine through the conserved F or W. The D gene is left open where the match is weak. Size tells how often a clone was seen (once, few, many) or the class of an expanded clone, and some rows leave it out.

j_gene | abundance | v_gene | d_gene | CDR3aa | CDR3nt
TRBJ1-1 | many | TRBV20-1 | TRBD1 | CSGTGGGWSNTEAFF | TGCAGTGGGACAGGGGGAGGTTGGAGCAACACTGAAGCTTTCTTT
TRBJ1-1 | many | TRBV20-1 | NA | CSAMKGPGTEAFF | TGCAGTGCTATGAAGGGGCCGGGTACTGAAGCTTTCTTT
TRBJ1-5 | many | TRBV12-3/TRBV12-4 | NA | CASSLGKYVPQHF | TGTGCCAGCAGTTTAGGGAAATACGTGCCCCAGCATTTT
TRBJ1-5 | many | TRBV14 | NA | CASSFGHGDQPQHF | TGTGCCAGCAGCTTCGGACACGGCGATCAGCCCCAGCATTTT
TRBJ2-5 | many | TRBV5-6 | NA | CASSRPGEEETQYF | TGTGCCAGCAGCCGGCCAGGGGAGGAAGAGACCCAGTACTTC
TRBJ2-5 | many | TRBV6-1 | TRBD1 | CASNEGAGETQYF | TGTGCCAGCAACGAGGGGGCCGGAGAGACCCAGTACTTC
TRBJ2-2 | many | TRBV19 | TRBD1 | CASSIGQGALSGELFF | TGTGCCAGTAGTATCGGACAGGGGGCGCTTAGCGGGGAGCTGTTTTTT
TRBJ2-5 | many | TRBV11-2 | NA | CASSLSPRGEETQYF | TGTGCCAGCAGCCTTAGCCCCCGAGGGGAAGAGACCCAGTACTTC
TRBJ2-7 | NA | TRBV19 | NA | CASSISVSTTYEQYF | TGTGCCAGTAGTATATCCGTATCGACTACCTACGAGCAGTACTTC
TRBJ2-7 | many | TRBV29-1 | NA | CSVVGASTAAGGQYF | TGCAGCGTTGTAGGGGCTAGCACAGCGGCTGGTGGGCAGTACTTC
TRBJ2-5 | NA | TRBV20-1 | NA | CSATPKFRQDSAQYF | TGCAGTGCCACTCCAAAATTTCGACAGGATAGCGCCCAGTACTTC
TRBJ2-2 | many | TRBV6-1 | NA | CASHERESTGELFF | TGTGCCAGCCATGAAAGGGAATCCACCGGGGAGCTGTTTTTT
TRBJ2-3 | many | TRBV11-2 | NA | CASSLGPWDTQYF | TGTGCCAGCAGCTTAGGGCCGTGGGATACGCAGTATTTT
TRBJ1-1 | NA | TRBV6-2/TRBV6-3 | NA | CASNSGGPEAFF | TGTGCCAGCAATAGCGGGGGCCCTGAAGCTTTCTTT
TRBJ1-5 | many | TRBV27 | NA | CASSYRAGYLGQPQHF | TGTGCCAGCAGTTATCGTGCAGGGTATCTTGGGCAGCCCCAGCATTTT
TRBJ1-2 | NA | TRBV11-2 | NA | CASSLDPQYGYTF | TGTGCCAGCAGCTTAGATCCGCAGTATGGCTACACCTTC
TRBJ2-5 | many | TRBV20-1 | TRBD2 | CSARTSGSFQETQYF | TGCAGTGCTAGGACTAGCGGGAGCTTTCAAGAGACCCAGTACTTC
TRBJ2-2 | many | TRBV29-1 | NA | CSAENTGELFF | TGCAGCGCAGAGAACACCGGGGAGCTGTTTTTT
TRBJ2-7 | many | TRBV20-1 | TRBD2 | CSAPLAGGSYEQYF | TGCAGTGCACCGCTAGCGGGAGGTTCCTACGAGCAGTACTTC
TRBJ2-6 | many | TRBV27 | NA | CASSLYGSGANVLTF | TGTGCCAGCAGTTTATACGGCTCTGGGGCCAACGTCCTGACTTTC
TRBJ2-7 | NA | TRBV28 | TRBD1 | CASRRDRGHEQYF | TGTGCCAGCAGGAGGGACAGGGGGCACGAGCAGTACTTC
TRBJ1-1 | NA | TRBV12-5 | NA | CASGLTSVGRAFF | TGTGCTAGTGGTTTGACATCGGTCGGGCGGGCTTTCTTT
TRBJ1-5 | NA | TRBV29-1 | TRBD1 | CSATGGAGNQPQHF | TGCAGTGCGACAGGGGGAGCGGGCAATCAGCCCCAGCATTTT
TRBJ2-2 | many | TRBV2 | NA | CASAGTGELFF | TGTGCCAGCGCTGGCACCGGGGAGCTGTTTTTT